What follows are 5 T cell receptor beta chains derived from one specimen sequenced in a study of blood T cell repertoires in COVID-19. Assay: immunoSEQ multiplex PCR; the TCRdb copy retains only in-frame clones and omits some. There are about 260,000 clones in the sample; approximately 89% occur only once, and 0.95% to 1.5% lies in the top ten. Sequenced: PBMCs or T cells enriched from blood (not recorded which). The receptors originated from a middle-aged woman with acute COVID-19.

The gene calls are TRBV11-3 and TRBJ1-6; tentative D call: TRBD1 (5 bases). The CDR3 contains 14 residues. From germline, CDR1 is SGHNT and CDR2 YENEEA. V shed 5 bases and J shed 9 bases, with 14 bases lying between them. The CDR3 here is CASSTGAGGSPLHF. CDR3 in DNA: TGTGCCAGCAGCACGGGCGCGGGGGGTTCACCCCTCCACTTT.

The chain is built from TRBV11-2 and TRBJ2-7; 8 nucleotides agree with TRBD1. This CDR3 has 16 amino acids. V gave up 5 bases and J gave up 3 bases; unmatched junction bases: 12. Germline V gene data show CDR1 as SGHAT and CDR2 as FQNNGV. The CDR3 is CASSRNRGEMGYEQYV. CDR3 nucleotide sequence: TGTGCCAGCAGCCGAAACAGGGGGGAGATGGGCTACGAGCAGTACGTC.

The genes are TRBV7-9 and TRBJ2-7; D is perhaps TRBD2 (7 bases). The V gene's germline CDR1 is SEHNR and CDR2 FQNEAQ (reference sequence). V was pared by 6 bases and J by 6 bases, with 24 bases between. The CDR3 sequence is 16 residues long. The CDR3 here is CASSSSGGRITREQYF. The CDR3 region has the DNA TGTGCCAGCAGTTCGTCCGGGGGGCGGATTACTCGCGAGCAGTACTTC.

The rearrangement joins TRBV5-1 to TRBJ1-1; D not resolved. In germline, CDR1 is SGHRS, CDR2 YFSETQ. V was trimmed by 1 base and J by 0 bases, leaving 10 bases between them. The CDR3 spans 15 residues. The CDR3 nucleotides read TGCGCCAGCAGCTTGAGCGGAGGCTTGAACACTGAAGCTTTCTTT. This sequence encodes CASSLSGGLNTEAFF.

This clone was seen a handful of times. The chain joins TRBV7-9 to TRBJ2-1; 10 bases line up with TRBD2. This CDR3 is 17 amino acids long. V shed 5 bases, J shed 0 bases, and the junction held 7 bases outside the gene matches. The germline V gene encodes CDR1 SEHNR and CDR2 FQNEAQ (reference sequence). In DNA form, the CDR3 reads TGTGCCAGCAGCCTCGAGACTAGCGGGCCCTCCTACAATGAGCAGTTCTTC. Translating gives CASSLETSGPSYNEQFF.